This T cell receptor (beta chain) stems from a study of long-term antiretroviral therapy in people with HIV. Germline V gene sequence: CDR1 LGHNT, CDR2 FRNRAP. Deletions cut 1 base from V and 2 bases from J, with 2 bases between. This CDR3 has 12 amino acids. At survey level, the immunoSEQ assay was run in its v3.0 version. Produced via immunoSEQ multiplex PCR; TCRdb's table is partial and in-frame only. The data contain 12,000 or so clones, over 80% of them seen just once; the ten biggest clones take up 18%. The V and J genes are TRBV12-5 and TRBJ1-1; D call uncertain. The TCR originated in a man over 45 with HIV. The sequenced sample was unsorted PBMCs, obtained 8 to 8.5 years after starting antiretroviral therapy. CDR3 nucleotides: TGTGCTAGTGGTTTGGAAAACACTGAAGCTTTCTTT. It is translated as CASGLENTEAFF.